The 32 T cell receptor beta chains below all came from one sample that was sequenced in a study of PD-L1 blockade in urothelial cancer. Libraries were prepared by immunoSEQ multiplex PCR; TCRdb keeps only in-frame clonotypes and omits some of them. The table records 71,000 or so clones, about 88% of them present only once. The sample here was PBMCs, taken around atezolizumab (anti-PD-L1) treatment. Every receptor here comes from a man in his sixties with urothelial cancer.

This chain uses TRBV6-5 with TRBJ2-6; the D gene is possibly TRBD1 (6 bases). Looked up from germline, CDR1 is MNHEY and CDR2 is SVGAGI. The CDR3 runs 15 residues. V lost 6 bases and J 1 base, leaving 10 bases between the germline ends. CDR3 in amino acids: CASSSTGSGANVLTF. The CDR3 coding sequence is TGTGCCAGCAGCTCCACAGGGTCTGGGGCCAACGTCCTGACTTTC.

This chain joins TRBV5-6 and TRBJ2-3; 10 nucleotides match TRBD2. V lost 0 bases and J lost 1; bases outside the gene matches: 2. Germline V gene lookup returns CDR1 SGHDT and CDR2 YYEEEE. The CDR3 is made up of 16 amino acids. CDR3 DNA sequence: TGTGCCAGCAGCTTGGGTCTAGCGGGGGGCACAGATACGCAGTATTTT. It encodes CASSLGLAGGTDTQYF.

The chain carries TRBV5-1 and TRBJ1-2; 8 bases agree with TRBD1. Germline V gene data show CDR1 as SGHRS and CDR2 as YFSETQ. The CDR3 contains 16 residues. The junction had 11 bases not matched to a gene; V was cut back by 2 bases and J by 5 bases. As DNA, the CDR3 is TGCGCCAGCAGCTTAAGCAGGGGGCTATCTGTATATGGCTACACCTTC. Amino acid sequence: CASSLSRGLSVYGYTF. The full variable domain, with the rest looked up from reference TRBV5-1 and TRBJ1-2, is KAGVTQTPRYLIKTRGQQVTLSCSPISGHRSVSWYQQTPGQGLQFLFEYFSETQRNKGNFPGRFSGRQFSNSRSEMNVSTLELGDSALYLCASSLSRGLSVYGYTFGSGTRLTVV.

This clone was seen once. This chain connects TRBV5-4 to TRBJ1-3, with D unresolved. The V end was cut by 10 bases, the J end by 4 bases, with 18 bases between. This CDR3 region has 14 residues. Looked up from germline, CDR1 is SGHNT and CDR2 is YYREEE (reference sequence). The DNA for the CDR3 is TGTGCCGTAACCCCCGGGGTGGCAGGAAACACCATATATTTT. Amino acid sequence: CAVTPGVAGNTIYF.

The rearrangement links TRBV5-6 to TRBJ2-7, with a possible D match to TRBD1 (5 bases). The CDR3 extends over 14 amino acids. Germline CDR1 and CDR2: SGHDT and YYEEEE. V lost 4 bases, J lost 2 bases, and 13 bases lay in between. The CDR3 is CASSHSSGTYEQYF. CDR3 DNA: TGTGCCAGCAGCCACTCGTCAGGGACCTACGAGCAGTACTTC.

The chain recombines TRBV18 with TRBJ1-2, with TRBD1 matching 9 bases. The CDR3 has 13 amino acids. Germline loops: CDR1 KGHSH, CDR2 LQKENI. V gave up 4 bases and J gave up 7 bases; unmatched junction bases: 4. The CDR3 sequence is CASSRDRDAGYTF. CDR3 DNA sequence: TGTGCCAGCTCACGGGACAGGGATGCTGGCTACACCTTC.

The V and J genes are TRBV6-1 and TRBJ2-5; 7 bases are a match to TRBD1. The CDR3 loop spans 14 amino acids. Germline CDR1 reads MNHNS; CDR2 reads SASEGT. J was trimmed by 1 base and V by 3 bases; bases with no gene match: 2. This CDR3 reads CASSEDRFQETQYF. CDR3 bases: TGTGCCAGCAGTGAGGACAGGTTCCAAGAGACCCAGTACTTC.

The chain employs TRBV5-4 and TRBJ2-5, with 8 nucleotides matching TRBD1. This CDR3 comprises 17 residues. V shed 4 bases and J 0 bases; nucleotides not matched to a gene: 11. CDR1 is SGHNT, CDR2 YYREEE, per germline (reference sequence). The CDR3 DNA sequence: TGTGCCAGCAGCCCTGGGTACGGACAGGGCGACCAAGAGACCCAGTACTTC. Translating it yields CASSPGYGQGDQETQYF.

This clone has just one count. This chain joins TRBV4-2 and TRBJ2-1; D possibly corresponds to TRBD2 (5 bases). Germline loops: CDR1 LGHNA, CDR2 YNFKEQ. Deletions cut 1 base from V and 9 bases from J, with 19 bases between. The CDR3 contains 16 residues. The CDR3 region has the DNA TGTGCCAGCAGCCAAGCTGCCGGGCCCCCGGGGAGTGAGCAGTTCTTC. Translation: CASSQAAGPPGSEQFF.

The V and J genes are TRBV5-6 and TRBJ2-2; D unclear. V lost 2 bases and J lost 6, with 11 bases in between. Germline assignment: CDR1 SGHDT and CDR2 YYEEEE. This CDR3 has 14 amino acids. CDR3 coding DNA: TGTGCCAGCAGCTTCGCTAGTTTCGCCGGGGAGCTGTTTTTT. Translation gives CASSFASFAGELFF.

This chain connects TRBV5-1 to TRBJ1-4; possible D gene TRBD1, 6 bases. CDR1 and CDR2 (germline): SGHRS, YFSETQ. The CDR3 length is 14 residues. Trimming cost V 3 bases and J 3 bases, with 9 bases left between them. The CDR3 region is CASSSQGANEKLFF. The CDR3 region has the DNA TGCGCCAGCAGCTCACAGGGTGCTAATGAAAAACTGTTTTTT.

By sample share, this clone is medium-sized. The CDR3 spells CAISGRQGRDYGYTF. The CDR3 DNA is TGTGCCATCAGTGGGCGACAGGGTCGGGACTATGGCTACACCTTC. The chain couples TRBV10-3 to TRBJ1-2; 7 nucleotides line up with TRBD1. CDR3 length equals 15 residues. Germline assignment: CDR1 ENHRY and CDR2 SYGVKD. The junction had 8 bases not matched to a gene; V was cut back by 4 bases and J by 3 bases.

The chain uses TRBV19 and TRBJ1-2; D possibly corresponds to TRBD1 (6 bases). V lost 5 bases and J lost 4, with 11 bases in between. CDR1 and CDR2 (germline): LNHDA, SQIVND (reference sequence). The CDR3 extends over 13 amino acids. CDR3 region: CASSPTGTYGYTF. Written as DNA, the CDR3 is TGTGCCAGTAGTCCCACAGGGACCTATGGCTACACCTTC.

This chain connects TRBV27 to TRBJ2-6, with D possibly being TRBD2 (5 bases). In germline, CDR1 is MNHEY, CDR2 SMNVEV (reference sequence). CDR3 length: 16 amino acids. Trimming cost V 6 bases and J 4 bases, with 16 bases left between them. CDR3 protein: CASRLASSSGANVLTF. The CDR3 DNA is TGTGCCAGCAGGTTGGCTAGCTCCTCCGGGGCCAACGTCCTGACTTTC.

The chain links TRBV18 to TRBJ2-5; TRBD1 matches at 7 bases. Trimming removed 5 bases from V and 4 bases from J; junction bases left unmatched: 7. CDR1 is KGHSH, CDR2 LQKENI, per germline. The CDR3 consists of 14 residues. The CDR3 reads CASSSPTGRETQYF. DNA for the CDR3: TGTGCCAGCTCATCTCCGACAGGGCGAGAGACCCAGTACTTC.

The rearrangement links TRBV5-5 to TRBJ2-7; D gene unclear. The ends were cut back, 2 bases at V and 2 bases at J, with 5 bases in the middle. The germline V gene has CDR1 SGHKS and CDR2 YYEKEE (reference sequence). The CDR3 covers 12 residues. As DNA, the CDR3 is TGTGCCAGCAGCTTCCAGACCTACGAGCAGTACTTC. Its protein product is CASSFQTYEQYF.

This sequence joins TRBV15 and TRBJ2-1; 10 bases align to TRBD2. This CDR3 is built from 16 residues. J gave up 0 bases and V 5 bases, and 4 bases lay outside the gene matches. CDR1 is LNHNV, CDR2 YYDKDF, per germline (reference sequence). The CDR3 sequence: CATSQSGRASYNEQFF. CDR3 DNA: TGTGCCACCAGCCAAAGCGGGAGGGCCTCCTACAATGAGCAGTTCTTC.

This rearrangement joins TRBV28 to TRBJ2-1, with D unclear. V was cut by 3 bases and J by 5 bases, with 8 bases left in between. The length of the CDR3 is 13 residues. Germline-derived CDR1 and CDR2 are MDHEN and SYDVKM. The CDR3 protein is CASSFFGDNEQFF. The CDR3 DNA reads as TGTGCCAGCAGTTTTTTCGGAGACAATGAGCAGTTCTTC.

The chain recombines TRBV14 with TRBJ2-3, with 7 bases fitting TRBD2. J was trimmed by 0 bases and V by 3 bases; bases with no gene match: 6. The CDR3 is 16 amino acids. Germline CDR1 and CDR2: SGHDN and FVKESK. The CDR3 loop is CASSHSLAVSTDTQYF. CDR3 nucleotide sequence: TGTGCCAGCAGCCATTCTCTAGCGGTGAGCACAGATACGCAGTATTTT.

CDR3: CASSQEGLAGDNEQFF. The CDR3 region has the DNA TGCGCCAGCAGCCAAGAGGGACTAGCGGGAGACAATGAGCAGTTCTTC. The chain combines TRBV4-3 with TRBJ2-1; 14 nucleotides agree with TRBD2. The CDR3 covers 16 residues. Trimming took 0 bases from V and 5 from J; bases not matched to a gene: 0. Germline loops: CDR1 LGHNA, CDR2 YSLEER.

The chain couples TRBV5-4 to TRBJ1-2, with D possibly TRBD1 on 5 matching bases. CDR3 length: 14 residues. Germline CDR1 reads SGHNT; CDR2 reads YYREEE (reference sequence). V shed 1 base and J shed 3 bases, with 10 bases lying between them. CDR3: CASSLFGRDYGYTF. DNA of the CDR3: TGTGCCAGCAGCTTGTTTGGCAGGGACTATGGCTACACCTTC.

The chain is built from TRBV7-9 and TRBJ2-7, with D possibly being TRBD1 (5 bases). The CDR3 has 16 residues. The V end was cut by 4 bases, the J end by 0 bases, with 16 bases between. In germline, CDR1 is SEHNR, CDR2 FQNEAQ (reference sequence). The CDR3 region is CASSSTMDTRSYEQYF. In DNA, the CDR3 is TGTGCCAGCAGCTCCACCATGGACACGCGCTCCTACGAGCAGTACTTC.

This clone has more than one count but fewer than ten. The genes are TRBV6-5 and TRBJ1-4; a possible D gene is TRBD1 (5 bases). The V gene lost 5 bases and the J gene lost 7 bases, with 8 bases spanning the gap. CDR1 and CDR2 (germline): MNHEY, SVGAGI. There are 12 residues in the CDR3. The DNA of the CDR3 is TGTGCCAGCAGTGACCAGGGTGAAAAACTGTTTTTT. Protein product: CASSDQGEKLFF.

This rearrangement joins TRBV5-1 to TRBJ2-3, with D tentatively TRBD1 (6 bases). Germline lookup yields CDR1 SGHRS and CDR2 YFSETQ. Deletions cut 4 bases from V and 3 bases from J, with 21 bases between. The CDR3 sequence is 17 residues long. CDR3 DNA sequence: TGCGCCAGCAGCCGAGTCCAGGGGAACGCTGGTACAGATACGCAGTATTTT. This codes for CASSRVQGNAGTDTQYF.

The chain has TRBV5-4 and TRBJ2-3; 11 bases map to TRBD2. CDR3 length equals 18 residues. Germline V lookup: CDR1 SGHNT, CDR2 YYREEE (reference sequence). V dropped 3 bases and J dropped 4; count of bases not matched to a gene: 13. DNA of the CDR3: TGTGCCAGCAGCTCCGGACCCGTGAGACTAGCGGGATCAGATACGCAGTATTTT. Translated, it gives CASSSGPVRLAGSDTQYF.

This chain joins TRBV6-4 and TRBJ1-2; 7 positions match TRBD1. The CDR3 has 14 amino acids. CDR1 is MRHNA, CDR2 SNTAGT, per germline. Trimming removed 3 bases from V and 4 bases from J; junction bases left unmatched: 5. The CDR3 DNA reads as TGTGCCAGCAGTGAATCGACAGGGTTCTATGGCTACACCTTC. It specifies CASSESTGFYGYTF.

This chain links TRBV7-9 with TRBJ2-3, with 11 bases matching TRBD2. CDR3 length: 18 amino acids. The V gene's germline CDR1 is SEHNR and CDR2 FQNEAQ (reference sequence). The V gene end was trimmed by 3 bases and the J gene end by 7 bases; junction bases not matched to a gene: 15. The CDR3 loop is CASSFPASGGLQGYTQYF. CDR3 nucleotides: TGTGCCAGCAGCTTCCCGGCTAGCGGGGGGCTGCAGGGATATACGCAGTATTTT.

The rearrangement links TRBV19 to TRBJ1-5; 8 bases align to TRBD1. Germline V gives CDR1 LNHDA, CDR2 SQIVND (reference sequence). There are 15 residues in the CDR3. Trimming cost V 4 bases and J 3 bases; bases outside gene matches: 5. The CDR3 DNA reads as TGTGCCAGTAGTACCACCAGGGGGCCCAATCAGCCCCAGCATTTT. Translation: CASSTTRGPNQPQHF.

The rearrangement links TRBV29-1 to TRBJ1-1, with 7 bases matching TRBD1. Germline CDR1 is SQVTM and CDR2 is ANQGSEA. The CDR3 has 12 residues. V was pared by 7 bases and J by 1 base, with 3 bases of the junction left unmatched. DNA for the CDR3: TGCAGCGCTTACAGGGGGAACACTGAAGCTTTCTTT. This translates into CSAYRGNTEAFF.

The CDR3 spells CASSLAGGTDTQYF. The CDR3 coding sequence is TGTGCCAGCAGCTTGGCGGGGGGGACAGATACGCAGTATTTT. The chain is built from TRBV5-6 and TRBJ2-3, with 8 positions matching TRBD2. The CDR3 runs to 14 residues. Per the germline V gene, CDR1 is SGHDT and CDR2 is YYEEEE. V lost 0 bases, J lost 3 bases, and 0 bases stayed unmatched.

The rearrangement uses TRBV10-3 and TRBJ1-1; D gene ambiguous. CDR3 length: 14 residues. Germline V gives CDR1 ENHRY, CDR2 SYGVKD. Trimming shortened V by 6 bases and J by 1 base, and 12 bases separated the two germline ends. The CDR3 coding sequence is TGTGCCATCAGCCTCGGGGTCACGAACACTGAAGCTTTCTTT. Encoded protein: CAISLGVTNTEAFF.

The chain employs TRBV30 and TRBJ2-3; 12 bases agree with TRBD2. Germline trimming cut 2 bases from V and 6 bases from J; bases unmatched to any gene: 6. Germline V gene sequence: CDR1 GTSNPN, CDR2 SVGIG (reference sequence). The CDR3 totals 15 residues. The CDR3 sequence is CAWSTSSGGADTQYF. As DNA, the CDR3 is TGTGCCTGGAGTACCTCTAGCGGGGGGGCGGATACGCAGTATTTT.